The subject of this entry is one T cell receptor beta chain. MiXCR, applied by TCRdb to the RACE reads, yields one record per CDR3 protein. The sample lists about 84,000 distinct CDR3 sequences, 8.5% to 12% seen once, with about 5% in the top ten. The data belong to a study of human T cells and chemical hapten exposure. Time point given: patch test 2, 6 weeks after DPC sensitization. This sample's treatment: therapeutic diphenylcyclopropenone sensitization with weekly scalp DPC. Looked up from germline, CDR1 is SGHRS and CDR2 is YFSETQ. V was trimmed by 3 bases and J by 1 base, leaving 7 bases between them. The CDR3 has 13 residues.

Sequenced here: whole blood, sampled in connection with sensitization to the hapten diphenylcyclopropenone (DPC). The rearrangement links TRBV5-1 to TRBJ2-5; D is possibly TRBD1 (6 bases). This TCR was sampled from a woman between 50 and 59 years old with alopecia areata. Some clones in this sample may be carry-over from other donors' samples. The DNA of the CDR3 is TGCGCCAGCAGCTGGGACACCCAAGAGACCCAGTACTTC. Protein sequence: CASSWDTQETQYF.